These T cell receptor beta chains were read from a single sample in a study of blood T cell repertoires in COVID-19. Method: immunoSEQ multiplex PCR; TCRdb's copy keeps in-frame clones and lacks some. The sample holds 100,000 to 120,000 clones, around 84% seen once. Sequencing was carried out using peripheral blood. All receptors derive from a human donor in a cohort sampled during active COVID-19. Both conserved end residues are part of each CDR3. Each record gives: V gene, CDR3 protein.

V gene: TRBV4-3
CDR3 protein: CASSQDNRGQDTQYF

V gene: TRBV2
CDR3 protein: CASRRAAGTGGDQPQHF

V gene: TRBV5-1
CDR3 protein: CASSLGTSAYNEQFF

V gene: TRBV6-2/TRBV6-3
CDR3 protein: CASSYSRQSPNQPQHF

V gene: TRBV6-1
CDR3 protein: CASSEGASGNQPQHF

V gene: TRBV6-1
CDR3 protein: CASSPQSVAQHF

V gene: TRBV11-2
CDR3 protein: CASRSGTDTGELFF

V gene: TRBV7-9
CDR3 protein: CASSLGTSYTDTQYF

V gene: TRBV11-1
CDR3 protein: CASTASGATEAFF

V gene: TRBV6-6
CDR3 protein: CASREDSSSYEQYF

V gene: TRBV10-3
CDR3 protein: CAISEGPSQAEIKKAFF

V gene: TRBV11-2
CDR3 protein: CASSAYYTDTQYF

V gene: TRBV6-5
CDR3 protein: CASSLPGTEAFF

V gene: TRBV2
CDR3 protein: CASRLPGQGVGNQPQHF

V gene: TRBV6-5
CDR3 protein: CASSSRVEGYTF

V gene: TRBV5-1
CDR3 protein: CASSYRDGKDTQYF

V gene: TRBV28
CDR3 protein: CASSLGQGNQPQHF

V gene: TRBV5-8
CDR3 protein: CASSPSFGYTF

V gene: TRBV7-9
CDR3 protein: CASSLRQTPYEEQYF

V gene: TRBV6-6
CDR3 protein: CASNPGGDSPLHF

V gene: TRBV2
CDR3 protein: CASTRGIQETQYF

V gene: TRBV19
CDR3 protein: CASKGTSGGLIDNEQFF

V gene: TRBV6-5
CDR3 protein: CASRTGLDTQYF

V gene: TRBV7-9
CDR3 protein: CASSPGGRDSPLHF

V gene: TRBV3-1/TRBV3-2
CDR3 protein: CASSQWLGEVDTQYF

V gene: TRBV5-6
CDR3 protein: CASSLGDYIPDTQYF

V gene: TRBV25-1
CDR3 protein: CASSDWGDGNQPQHF

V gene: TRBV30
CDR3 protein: CAWSLNSPLHF

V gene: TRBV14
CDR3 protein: CASSPRTGGYATNEKLFF

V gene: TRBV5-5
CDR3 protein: CASSSNYALGGNQPQHF

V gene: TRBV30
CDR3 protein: CAWRTPGQGYEQYF

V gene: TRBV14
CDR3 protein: CASSQVSRTAYGYTF

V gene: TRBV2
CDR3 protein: CASSALTGPDQPQHF

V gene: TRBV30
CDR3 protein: CAWREAGDQPQHF

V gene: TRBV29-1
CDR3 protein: CSVEDRESYGYTF

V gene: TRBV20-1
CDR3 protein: CSASNPTKNIQYF

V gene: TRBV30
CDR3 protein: CAWSSGTGKEGYTF

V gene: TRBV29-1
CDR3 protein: CSVEPPRAAVTQYF

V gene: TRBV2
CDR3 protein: CASSGSGYSTDTQYF

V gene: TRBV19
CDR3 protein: CASSRGQAYSYEQYF

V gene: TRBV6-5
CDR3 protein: CASSLRTGNYGYTF

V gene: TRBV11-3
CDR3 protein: CASSPTRTGELFF

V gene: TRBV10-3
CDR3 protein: CAISDPEPKGHGEQFF

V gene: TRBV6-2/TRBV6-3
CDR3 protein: CASSSAGQGANGYTF

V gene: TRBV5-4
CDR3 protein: CASSLTSTDTQYF

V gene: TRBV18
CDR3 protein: CASSLLFSGDGSYNEQFF

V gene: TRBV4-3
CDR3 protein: CASSQEPEVNTEAFF

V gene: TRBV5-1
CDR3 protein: CASSSTTQGLGTDTQYF

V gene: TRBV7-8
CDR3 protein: CASSPMSGAFF

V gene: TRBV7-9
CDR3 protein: CASSLGTSLSDTQYF

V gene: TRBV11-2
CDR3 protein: CASSFGTKNTGELFF

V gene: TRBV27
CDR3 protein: CASSRDRQFYNEQFF

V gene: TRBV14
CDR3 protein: CASSGPLAGGYEQFF

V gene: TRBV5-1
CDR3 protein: CASSSDKGLAGADTDTQYF

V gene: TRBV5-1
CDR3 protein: CASSLDGTLLAGEQYF

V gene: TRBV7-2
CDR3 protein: CASSLSGGKTLDEQYF

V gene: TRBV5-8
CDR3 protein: CASSSRLATQYF

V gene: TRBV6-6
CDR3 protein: CASTVNTEAFF

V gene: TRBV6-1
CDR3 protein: CASSVRGSLYGNEQFF